Sequencing of this T cell receptor (beta chain) was carried out in a study of CD8 T cells in Susac syndrome. General study points: Regarding the TCR sequencing and HLA analysis, the study admitted that a relatively small number of individuals were involved.

The T cells that were sequenced for TCR beta were CD8+ and CD4+ cells from blood. Negative isolation yielded the CD8+ and CD4+ T cells, while FACS enriched the TEMRA cells. Germline V CDR1 and CDR2: KGHSH, LQKENI. The CDR3 sequence is 15 residues long. Trimming took 0 bases from V and 3 from J, leaving 11 bases between them. Of note for this clonotype: The antigen is not known.

RNA totalling roughly 0.5 to 1 ug underwent reverse transcription with random hexamers. Amplification of TCR beta CDR3 by immunoSEQ multiplex PCR spanned 54 Vbeta and 13 Jbeta. From the immunoSEQ multiplex PCR reads, TCRdb called clonotypes with MiXCR, one entry per CDR3 protein. The data contain 100,000 to 150,000 distinct CDR3 sequences, over 90% of them singletons. The receptor's source is a human donor with multiple sclerosis. This sequence joins TRBV18 and TRBJ1-1; TRBD1 is a possible D gene (5 bases). Sequencing used CD8+ T cells from PBMCs. The DNA of the CDR3 is TGTGCCAGCTCACCACCAGAGGGGAGATACACTGAAGCTTTCTTT. Protein product: CASSPPEGRYTEAFF.